This T cell receptor (beta chain) was retrieved from a study of blood T cell repertoires in COVID-19. On the study more broadly: Whether acute or convalescent, the COVID-19 samples came from the United States, Italy and Spain.

This CDR3 contains 16 residues. Germline lookup yields CDR1 MNHEY and CDR2 SMNVEV (reference sequence). Trimming at V came to 2 bases and at J to 5 bases, leaving 7 bases not matched to a gene. In the authors' workflow: Cell counts per sample came from amplifying reference gene primers. Assay used: immunoSEQ multiplex PCR; TCRdb lists only in-frame clones, some missing. V, J and clone size are taken as reported in that table, and D and trimming were inferred from the DNA itself. The sample carries 100,000 to 150,000 clones, approximately 87% recorded once. The specimen sequenced was peripheral blood. The chain uses TRBV27 and TRBJ1-4; TRBD1 agrees at 8 bases. The clonotype was recovered from a man aged 45 to 65 with acute or convalescent COVID-19. The CDR3 loop reads CASSLRENRGNEKLFF. The DNA for the CDR3 is TGTGCCAGCAGTTTACGGGAGAACAGGGGGAATGAAAAACTGTTTTTT.